The clone carrying this TCR beta chain is large (0.1 to 1%) by share. Its antigen is as yet unknown. TCRdb keeps only in-frame clones here, not all; method: immunoSEQ multiplex PCR. The sample contains thousands of clones, less than 70% of which appear only once. This record belongs to a study of OX40 agonist ivuxolimab in advanced cancers. About the study: Patients were dosed with the agonistic anti-OX40 (CD134) antibody ivuxolimab. The diagnoses of dose-escalation patients were hepatocellular carcinoma, melanoma, renal cell or head and neck cancer. Study conclusions and caveats: Average numbers of expanded clones were greater in CD8+ T cells than in CD4+.

The CDR3 loop spans 15 amino acids. Germline CDR1 is SGHNT and CDR2 is YYREEE (reference sequence). After removal of 0 bases from V and 12 bases from J, the junction contained 9 bases not matched to a gene. On cycle 4 day 1 and cycle 7 day 1, as well as at baseline, blood was sampled. The receptor's source is an adult with an advanced solid tumor such as melanoma, head and neck, liver or kidney cancer. The sequencing used CD4+ or CD8+ T cells sorted from blood, collected in a trial of the OX40 agonist ivuxolimab. The chain uses TRBV5-4 and TRBJ2-1; 10 bases map to TRBD1. CDR3 amino acids: CASSLGSGQGEVQFF. For the CDR3, the DNA is TGTGCCAGCAGCTTGGGTAGCGGACAGGGGGAGGTGCAGTTCTTC. The entire variable domain, with the rest obtained from reference TRBV5-4 and TRBJ2-1, is as follows: ETGVTQSPTHLIKTRGQQVTLRCSSQSGHNTVSWYQQALGQGPQFIFQYYREEENGRGNFPPRFSGLQFPNYSSELNVNALELDDSALYLCASSLGSGQGEVQFFGPGTRLTVL.